The clone carrying this T cell receptor beta chain was counted at least ten times. Antigen specificity is unknown. Stated time point: persistent/refractory GD, antithyroid drugs over 5 years with positive TRAb. RNA extracted from PBMCs served as the sequencing template. These data come from a study of regulatory T cells in long-lasting Graves disease. Overall study findings and caveats: Persistent Graves' cases showed lower TCR diversity than newly diagnosed cases.

From germline, CDR1 is DFQATT and CDR2 SNEGSKA (reference sequence). Trimming took off 0 bases at V and 4 bases at J, with 13 bases between the two ends. CDR3 size: 14 residues. To make TCR beta libraries, researchers used iRepertoire HTBI primers and Arm-PCR of CDR3 regions. Original data processing: Identified segments across samples numbered about 60 TRBV and over eleven TRBJ. TCRdb re-derived calls from the multiplex PCR reads in MiXCR, one entry per CDR3 protein. The V and J calls were determined by TCRdb, not by the authors. There are over 650,000 distinct CDR3 sequences in the sample; 25% to 35% occur only once, and 35% to 55% lies in the top ten.

This rearrangement joins TRBV20-1 to TRBJ2-7; unclear D gene. The material was peripheral blood mononuclear cells (PBMCs), obtained when the disease was refractory, from a patient treated with antithyroid drugs. The sequence derives from a female donor with Graves disease. For the CDR3, the DNA is TGCAGTGCTAGAGATCTAGGACCTTATTACGAGCAGTACTTC. Translating it yields CSARDLGPYYEQYF.